This TCR beta chain was obtained from a study of shared clonotypes between healthy human individuals. Of note for this clone: Other DNA sequences within the sample encode an identical CDR3.

Sequenced by immunoSEQ multiplex PCR; TCRdb stores in-frame clones only, minus some. The table includes 2 million to 2.5 million clones, about 90% detected once. The clonotype comes from a man aged 18 to 29 in good health. Some clones in this sample may be carry-over from other donors' samples. The sample consisted of naive CD4+ T cells from PBMCs. Stated subset: CD45RA+ positively selected.

The CDR3 reads CASSLSGTPYNEQFF. CDR3 DNA sequence: TGTGCCAGCAGCCTGTCCGGGACACCGTACAATGAGCAGTTCTTC. V is TRBV28 and J is TRBJ2-1; D is possibly TRBD1 (6 bases). V was cut by 6 bases and J by 4 bases, with 16 bases left in between. The germline V gene encodes CDR1 MDHEN and CDR2 SYDVKM. The CDR3 loop spans 15 amino acids. Based on the CDR3 plus reference TRBV28 and TRBJ2-1, the full variable domain is DVKVTQSSRYLVKRTGEKVFLECVQDMDHENMFWYRQDPGLGLRLIYFSYDVKMKEKGDIPEGYSVSREKKERFSLILESASTNQTSMYLCASSLSGTPYNEQFFGPGTRLTVL.